The rows below give T cell receptor beta chains drawn from one sample of a study of beta chain features in type 1 diabetes. Produced via immunoSEQ multiplex PCR; TCRdb's table is partial and in-frame only. Of roughly 240,000 clones listed, around an eighth are singletons. Sequencing was carried out using naive CD4+ T cells from blood. These receptors all stem from a woman aged 40 to 49 in good health. Each CDR3 is given with its conserved first and last residue. The order of the fields is D gene, J gene, clone size, V gene, CDR3 DNA, CDR3 protein. D genes are given only for firm matches. A row's size may be missing; if present it is once, few, many or a size class.

>-|TRBJ1-1|few|TRBV6-4
TGTGCCACTTCAGGGGAGATGAACACTGAAGCTTTCTTT
CATSGEMNTEAFF
>-|TRBJ1-1|few|TRBV5-6
TGTGCCAGCAGCTTAGGACTAGGCACTGAAGCTTTCTTT
CASSLGLGTEAFF
>TRBD1|TRBJ2-3|-|TRBV5-1
TGCGCCAGCAATCCGGGACAGGGTGTCTTCGGGGGCACAGATACGCAGTATTTT
CASNPGQGVFGGTDTQYF
>-|TRBJ2-7|few|TRBV5-1
TGCGCCAGCAGCCGACCAGTGCAGCGGGAGCAGTACTTC
CASSRPVQREQYF
>TRBD1|TRBJ2-7|-|TRBV5-1
TGCGCCAGCAGCTTGGTAGGACAGGGGGCTAGCGAGCAGTACTTC
CASSLVGQGASEQYF
>TRBD1|TRBJ2-7|once|TRBV19
TGTGCCAGTAGACCGGGGACAGGGGGGTTCTACGAGCAGTACTTC
CASRPGTGGFYEQYF
>TRBD2|TRBJ2-5|few|TRBV11-2
TGTGCCAGCAGCTTAGCGCTTAGCGGGGGCCAAGAGACCCAGTACTTC
CASSLALSGGQETQYF
>TRBD1|TRBJ2-7|few|TRBV7-9
TGTGCCAGCAGCCCCCGGACAGGAATCACGTACGAGCAGTACTTC
CASSPRTGITYEQYF
>TRBD1|TRBJ1-1|-|TRBV2
TGTGCCAGCAGAAGACAGGGGGCTGAAGCTTTCTTT
CASRRQGAEAFF
>-|TRBJ2-5|-|TRBV5-4
TGTGCCAGCAGCTTGGGATGGTCAGTCGGGGAGACCCAGTACTTC
CASSLGWSVGETQYF
>-|TRBJ1-2|-|TRBV9
TGTGCCAGCAGCACTAGCCGGGGTGCCTATGGCTACACCTTC
CASSTSRGAYGYTF
>TRBD2|TRBJ2-7|-|TRBV7-2
TGTGCCAGCAGCTTACGCGGGGGGGACTCCTACGAGCAGTACTTC
CASSLRGGDSYEQYF
>TRBD1|TRBJ1-3|few|TRBV27
TGTGCCAGCAGCCTCACAGGGGGCGTTGCTGGAAACACCATATATTTT
CASSLTGGVAGNTIYF
>TRBD2|TRBJ2-7|-|TRBV6-1
TGTGCCAGCAGTGCCCTAGCGGGGGGGAAAACCTACGAGCAGTACTTC
CASSALAGGKTYEQYF
>-|TRBJ1-6|few|TRBV19
TGTGCCAGTAGTCTACAGACCGGGACAAGTAATTCACCCCTCCACTTT
CASSLQTGTSNSPLHF
>TRBD2|TRBJ2-7|-|TRBV19
TGTGCCAGTAGTATATCGGCTAGCGGAAACCCCTACGAGCAGTACTTC
CASSISASGNPYEQYF
>TRBD2|TRBJ2-3|few|TRBV7-9
TGTGCCAGCAGCCACGGGACTAGCGGGGCCGCCACAGATACGCAGTATTTT
CASSHGTSGAATDTQYF
>TRBD2|TRBJ2-3|-|TRBV7-6
TGTGCCAGCAGCTTAGTAGTTAGCGGGGGGGCCTCGGCAGATACGCAGTATTTT
CASSLVVSGGASADTQYF
>TRBD2|TRBJ2-1|-|TRBV27
TGTGCCAGCAGTTCCAGGGGCGGGGGGGCATACAATGAGCAGTTCTTC
CASSSRGGGAYNEQFF
>-|TRBJ2-5|few|TRBV19
TGTGCCAGTAGTATGGGAGGAAAGGAGACCCAGTACTTC
CASSMGGKETQYF
>TRBD1|TRBJ1-5|-|TRBV5-1
TGCGCCAGCAGCTTGGTCGGGGACAGGGGCCAGCCCCAGCATTTT
CASSLVGDRGQPQHF
>TRBD2|TRBJ2-3|few|TRBV6-5
TGTGCCAGCAGGAGGACTAGCGGAGGCACAGATACGCAGTATTTT
CASRRTSGGTDTQYF
>-|TRBJ2-2|-|TRBV7-9
TGTGCCAGCAGCGCGTCGGGCGGGGAGCTGTTTTTT
CASSASGGELFF
>-|TRBJ2-4|many|TRBV14
TGTGCCAGCAGCCAAGCGACTGGGGCTGGCAACATTCAGTACTTC
CASSQATGAGNIQYF
>TRBD2|TRBJ2-1|few|TRBV7-6
TGTGCCAGCAGCCACGGCCGGGGGGGAATATACAATGAGCAGTTCTTC
CASSHGRGGIYNEQFF
>TRBD1|TRBJ1-2|-|TRBV6-6
TGTGCCAGCAGTGCCACACAGGGGTATTATGGCTACACCTTC
CASSATQGYYGYTF
>-|TRBJ1-6|-|TRBV6-6
TGTGCCAGCAGAATCTTTACGAGCTCCTATAATTCACCCCTCCACTTT
CASRIFTSSYNSPLHF
>TRBD2|TRBJ2-1|-|TRBV5-4
TGTGCCAGCAGCTTGAGCGGGGGGGCGTACAATGAGCAGTTCTTC
CASSLSGGAYNEQFF